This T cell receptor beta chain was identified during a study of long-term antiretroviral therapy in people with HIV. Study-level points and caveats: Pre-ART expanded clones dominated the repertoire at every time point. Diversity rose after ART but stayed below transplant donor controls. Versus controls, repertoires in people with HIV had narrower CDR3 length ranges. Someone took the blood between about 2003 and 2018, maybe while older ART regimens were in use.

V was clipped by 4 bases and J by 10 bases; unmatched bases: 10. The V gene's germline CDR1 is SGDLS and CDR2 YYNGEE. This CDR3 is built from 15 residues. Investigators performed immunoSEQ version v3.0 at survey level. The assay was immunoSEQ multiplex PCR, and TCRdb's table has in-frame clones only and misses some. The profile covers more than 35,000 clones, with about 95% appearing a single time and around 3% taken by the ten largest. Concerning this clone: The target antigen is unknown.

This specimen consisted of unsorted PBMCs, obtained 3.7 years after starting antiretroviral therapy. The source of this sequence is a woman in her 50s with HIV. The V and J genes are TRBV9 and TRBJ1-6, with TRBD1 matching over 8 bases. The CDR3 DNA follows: TGTGCCAGCAGCCCGGGGACAGGCACTAAGTCACCCCTCCACTTT. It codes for CASSPGTGTKSPLHF.